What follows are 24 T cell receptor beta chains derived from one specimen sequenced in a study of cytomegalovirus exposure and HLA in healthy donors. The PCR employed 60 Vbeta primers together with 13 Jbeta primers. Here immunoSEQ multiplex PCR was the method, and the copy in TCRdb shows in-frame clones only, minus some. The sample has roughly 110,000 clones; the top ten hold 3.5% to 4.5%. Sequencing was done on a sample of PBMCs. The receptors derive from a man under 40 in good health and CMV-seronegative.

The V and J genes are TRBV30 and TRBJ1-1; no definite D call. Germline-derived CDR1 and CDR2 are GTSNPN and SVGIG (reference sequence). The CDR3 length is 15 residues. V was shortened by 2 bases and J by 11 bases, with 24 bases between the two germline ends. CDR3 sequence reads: CAWSRSPKVPPGAFF. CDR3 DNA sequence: TGTGCCTGGAGTAGAAGTCCCAAAGTTCCTCCGGGGGCTTTCTTT.

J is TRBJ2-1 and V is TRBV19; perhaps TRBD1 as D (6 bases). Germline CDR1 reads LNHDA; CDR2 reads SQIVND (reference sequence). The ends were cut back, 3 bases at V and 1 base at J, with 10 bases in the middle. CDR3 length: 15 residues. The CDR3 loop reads CASSIPDRSYNEQFF. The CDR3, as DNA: TGTGCCAGTAGTATCCCGGACAGATCCTACAATGAGCAGTTCTTC.

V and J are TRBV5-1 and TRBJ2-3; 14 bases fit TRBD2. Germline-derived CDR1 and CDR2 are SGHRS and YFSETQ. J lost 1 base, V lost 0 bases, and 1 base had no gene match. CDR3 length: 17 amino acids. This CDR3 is CASSLVGLAGGTDTQYF. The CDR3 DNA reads TGCGCCAGCAGCTTGGTGGGACTAGCGGGGGGCACAGATACGCAGTATTTT.

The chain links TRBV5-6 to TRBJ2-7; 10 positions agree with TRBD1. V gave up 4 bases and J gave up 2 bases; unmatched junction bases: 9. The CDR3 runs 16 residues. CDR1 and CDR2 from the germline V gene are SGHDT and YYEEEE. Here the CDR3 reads CASSTRDRGDPYEQYF. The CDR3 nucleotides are TGTGCCAGCAGCACCCGGGACAGGGGTGATCCCTACGAGCAGTACTTC.

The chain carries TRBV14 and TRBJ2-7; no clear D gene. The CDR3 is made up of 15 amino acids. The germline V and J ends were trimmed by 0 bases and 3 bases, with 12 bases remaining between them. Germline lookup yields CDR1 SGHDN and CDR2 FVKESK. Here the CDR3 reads CASSQEGSTDYEQYF. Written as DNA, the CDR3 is TGTGCCAGCAGCCAAGAAGGCAGTACAGACTACGAGCAGTACTTC.

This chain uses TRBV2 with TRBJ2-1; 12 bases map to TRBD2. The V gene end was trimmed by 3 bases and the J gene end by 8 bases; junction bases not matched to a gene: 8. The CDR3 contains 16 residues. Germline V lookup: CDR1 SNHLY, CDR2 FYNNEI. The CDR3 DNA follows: TGTGCCAGCAGTGAGTTACTAGCGGGGGGTAGGGATGAGCAGTTCTTC. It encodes CASSELLAGGRDEQFF. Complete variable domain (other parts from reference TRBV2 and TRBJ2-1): EPEVTQTPSHQVTQMGQEVILRCVPISNHLYFYWYRQILGQKVEFLVSFYNNEISEKSEIFDDQFSVERPDGSNFTLKIRSTKLEDSAMYFCASSELLAGGRDEQFFGPGTRLTVL.

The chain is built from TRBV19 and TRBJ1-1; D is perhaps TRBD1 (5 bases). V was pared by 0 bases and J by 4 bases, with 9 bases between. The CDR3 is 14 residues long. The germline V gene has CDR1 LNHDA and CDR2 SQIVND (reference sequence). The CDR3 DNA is TGTGCCAGTAGTATAGAGACAGCCAGCACTGAAGCTTTCTTT. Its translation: CASSIETASTEAFF.

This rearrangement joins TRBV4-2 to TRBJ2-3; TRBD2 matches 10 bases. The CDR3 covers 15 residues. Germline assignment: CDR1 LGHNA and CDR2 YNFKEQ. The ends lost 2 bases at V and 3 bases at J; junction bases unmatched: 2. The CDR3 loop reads CASSQPSGGTDTQYF. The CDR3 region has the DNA TGTGCCAGCAGCCAACCTAGCGGGGGAACAGATACGCAGTATTTT.

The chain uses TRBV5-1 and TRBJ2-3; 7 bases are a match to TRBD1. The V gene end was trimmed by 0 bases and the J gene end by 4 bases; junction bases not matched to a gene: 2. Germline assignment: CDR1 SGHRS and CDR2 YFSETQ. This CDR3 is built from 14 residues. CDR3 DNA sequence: TGCGCCAGCAGCTTGGGACAGGGTCCAGATACGCAGTATTTT. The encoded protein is CASSLGQGPDTQYF. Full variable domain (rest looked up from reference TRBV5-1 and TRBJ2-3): KAGVTQTPRYLIKTRGQQVTLSCSPISGHRSVSWYQQTPGQGLQFLFEYFSETQRNKGNFPGRFSGRQFSNSRSEMNVSTLELGDSALYLCASSLGQGPDTQYFGPGTRLTVL.

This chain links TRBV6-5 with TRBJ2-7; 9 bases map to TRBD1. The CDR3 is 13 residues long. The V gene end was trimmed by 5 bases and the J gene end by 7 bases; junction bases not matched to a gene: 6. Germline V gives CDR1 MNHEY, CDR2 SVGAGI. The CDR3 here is CASSPGTGLEQYF. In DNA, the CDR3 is TGTGCCAGCAGTCCGGGGACAGGGTTAGAGCAGTACTTC.

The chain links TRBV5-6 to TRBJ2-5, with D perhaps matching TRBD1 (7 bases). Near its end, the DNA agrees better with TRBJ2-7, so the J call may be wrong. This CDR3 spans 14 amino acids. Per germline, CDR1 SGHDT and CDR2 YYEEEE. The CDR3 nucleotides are TGTGCCAGCAGATTCGCAGGGGGGTCCTACGAGCAGTACTTC. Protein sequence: CASRFAGGSYEQYF.

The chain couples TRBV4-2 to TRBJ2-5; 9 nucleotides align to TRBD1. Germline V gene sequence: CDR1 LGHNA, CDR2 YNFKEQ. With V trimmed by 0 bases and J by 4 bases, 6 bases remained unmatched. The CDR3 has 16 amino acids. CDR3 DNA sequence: TGTGCCAGCAGCCAAGATAAGGACAGGGGCGGAGAGACCCAGTACTTC. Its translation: CASSQDKDRGGETQYF.

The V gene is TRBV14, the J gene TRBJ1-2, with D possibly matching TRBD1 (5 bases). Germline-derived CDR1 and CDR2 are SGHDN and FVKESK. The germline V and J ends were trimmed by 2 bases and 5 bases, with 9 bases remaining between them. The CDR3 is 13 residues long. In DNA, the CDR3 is TGTGCCAGCAGCCAACAGGGAGGGTATGGCTACACCTTC. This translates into CASSQQGGYGYTF.

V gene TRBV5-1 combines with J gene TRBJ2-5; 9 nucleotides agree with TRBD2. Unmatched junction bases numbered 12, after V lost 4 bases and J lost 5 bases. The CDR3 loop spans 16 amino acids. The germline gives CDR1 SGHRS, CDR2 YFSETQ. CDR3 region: CASSRGASGGTETQYF. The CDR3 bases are TGCGCCAGCAGCCGGGGGGCGAGCGGGGGGACGGAGACCCAGTACTTC.

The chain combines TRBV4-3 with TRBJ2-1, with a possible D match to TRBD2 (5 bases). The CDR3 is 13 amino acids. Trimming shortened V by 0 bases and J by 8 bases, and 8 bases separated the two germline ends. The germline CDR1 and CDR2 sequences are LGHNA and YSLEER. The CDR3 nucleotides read TGCGCCAGCAGCCAAGATCTCGGGGATGAGCAGTTCTTC. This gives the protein CASSQDLGDEQFF.

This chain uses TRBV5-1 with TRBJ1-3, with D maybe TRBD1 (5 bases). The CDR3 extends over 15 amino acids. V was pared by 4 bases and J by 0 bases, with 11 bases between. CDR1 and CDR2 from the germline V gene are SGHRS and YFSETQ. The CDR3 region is CASSRTGDSGNTIYF. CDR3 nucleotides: TGCGCCAGCAGCCGTACAGGAGACTCTGGAAACACCATATATTTT.

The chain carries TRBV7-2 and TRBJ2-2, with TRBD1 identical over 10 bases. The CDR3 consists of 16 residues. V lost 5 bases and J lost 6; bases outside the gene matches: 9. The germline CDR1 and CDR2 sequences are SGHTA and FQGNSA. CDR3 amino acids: CASSLRQGAGAGELFF. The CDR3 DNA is TGTGCCAGCAGCCTCCGACAGGGGGCGGGGGCCGGGGAGCTGTTTTTT.

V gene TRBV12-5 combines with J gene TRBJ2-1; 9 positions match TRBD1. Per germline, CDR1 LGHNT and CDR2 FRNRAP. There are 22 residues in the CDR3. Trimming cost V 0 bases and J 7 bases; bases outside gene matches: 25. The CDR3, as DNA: TGTGCTAGTGGTTTGGTACATAAGTTGACGGGACAGGGAGCGACCTCAGGTAATGAGCAGTTCTTC. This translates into CASGLVHKLTGQGATSGNEQFF. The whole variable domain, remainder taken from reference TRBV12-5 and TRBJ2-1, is DARVTQTPRHKVTEMGQEVTMRCQPILGHNTVFWYRQTMMQGLELLAYFRNRAPLDDSGMPKDRFSAEMPDATLATLKIQPSEPRDSAVYFCASGLVHKLTGQGATSGNEQFFGPGTRLTVL.

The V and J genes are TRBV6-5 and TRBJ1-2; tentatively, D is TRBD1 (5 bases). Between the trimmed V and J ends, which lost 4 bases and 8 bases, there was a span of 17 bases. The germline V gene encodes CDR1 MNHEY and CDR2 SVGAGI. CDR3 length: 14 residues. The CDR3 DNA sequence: TGTGCCAGCAGTTCAAGACAGCCGAGGCGGGGCTACACCTTC. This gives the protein CASSSRQPRRGYTF.

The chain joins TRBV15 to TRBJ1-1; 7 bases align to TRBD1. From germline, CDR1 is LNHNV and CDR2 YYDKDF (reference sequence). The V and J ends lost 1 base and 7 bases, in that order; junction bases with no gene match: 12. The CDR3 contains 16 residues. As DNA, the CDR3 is TGTGCCACCAGCAGAGGACAGGGACGCCGTAGTGATGAAGCTTTCTTT. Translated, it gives CATSRGQGRRSDEAFF.

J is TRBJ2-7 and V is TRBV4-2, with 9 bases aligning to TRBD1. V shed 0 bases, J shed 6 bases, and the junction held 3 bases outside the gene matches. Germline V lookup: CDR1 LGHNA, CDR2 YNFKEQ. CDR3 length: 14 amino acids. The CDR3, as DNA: TGTGCCAGCAGCCAAGACTGGGACAGGGTCGAGCAGTACTTC. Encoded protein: CASSQDWDRVEQYF.

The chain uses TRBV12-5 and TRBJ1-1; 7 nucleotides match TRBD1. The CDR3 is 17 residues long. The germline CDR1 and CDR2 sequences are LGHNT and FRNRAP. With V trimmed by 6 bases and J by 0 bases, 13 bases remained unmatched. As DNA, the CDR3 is TGTGCTAGTGGCCGATCATTTAAGGACAGGCTGAACACTGAAGCTTTCTTT. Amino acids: CASGRSFKDRLNTEAFF.

CDR3 loop: CASSQVRTGVSDIQYF. For the CDR3, the DNA is TGCGCCAGCAGCCAAGTCCGGACAGGGGTTTCGGACATTCAGTACTTC. The genes are TRBV4-1 and TRBJ2-4, with 9 bases fitting TRBD1. The CDR3 covers 16 residues. Looked up from germline, CDR1 is MGHRA and CDR2 is YSYEKL. Trimming removed 1 base from V and 8 bases from J; junction bases left unmatched: 9.

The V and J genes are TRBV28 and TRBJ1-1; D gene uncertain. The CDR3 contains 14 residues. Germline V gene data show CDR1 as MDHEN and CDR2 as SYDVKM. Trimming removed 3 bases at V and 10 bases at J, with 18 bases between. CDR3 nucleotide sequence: TGTGCCAGCAGTTTCTCCGGGATCACTGTCGGAGCTTTCTTT. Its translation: CASSFSGITVGAFF.